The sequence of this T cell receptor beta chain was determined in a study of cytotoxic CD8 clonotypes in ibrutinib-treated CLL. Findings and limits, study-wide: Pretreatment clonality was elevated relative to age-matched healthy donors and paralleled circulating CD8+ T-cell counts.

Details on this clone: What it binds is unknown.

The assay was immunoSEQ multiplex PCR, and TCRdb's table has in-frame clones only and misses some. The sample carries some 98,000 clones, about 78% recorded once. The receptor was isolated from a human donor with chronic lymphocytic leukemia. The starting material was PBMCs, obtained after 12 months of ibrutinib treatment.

The CDR3 here is CASSSGTRQETQYF. CDR3 bases: TGTGCCAGCAGCTCCGGGACTAGGCAAGAGACCCAGTACTTC. The genes are TRBV5-6 and TRBJ2-5; TRBD2 matches 8 bases. This CDR3 is built from 14 residues. Germline CDR1 reads SGHDT; CDR2 reads YYEEEE. The ends lost 3 bases at V and 2 bases at J; junction bases unmatched: 3.